This entry lists 24 T cell receptor beta chains sequenced from one sample in a study of blood T cells in healthy people across ages. For the second PCR, which ran for roughly 7 to 11 cycles, a sample-barcoded 5' primer and a J-beta primer mix were used. Each CDR3 protein gets one entry after TCRdb re-called the 5' RACE reads with MiXCR. This table has hundreds of thousands of distinct CDR3 sequences, under 25% appearing once. Sequenced: blood. These receptor sequences come from a man aged 70 or older in good health.

The rearrangement joins TRBV7-2 to TRBJ2-7; TRBD2 aligns across 8 bases. V gave up 1 base and J gave up 6 bases; unmatched junction bases: 14. Germline CDR1 SGHTA, CDR2 FQGNSA. This CDR3 contains 17 residues. CDR3 DNA: TGTGCCAGCAGCTTAGGACGAGCGGGAGTCAAGGTTTCCGAGCAGTACTTC. As protein: CASSLGRAGVKVSEQYF.

This clonotype has only one observation. The chain links TRBV5-4 to TRBJ1-2, with 7 bases aligning to TRBD1. Trimming cost V 2 bases and J 4 bases; bases outside gene matches: 8. The V gene's germline CDR1 is SGHNT and CDR2 YYREEE (reference sequence). This CDR3 has 15 residues. DNA for the CDR3: TGTGCCAGCAGCTTCCAGACAGGGCCCGGCTATGGCTACACCTTC. Its translation: CASSFQTGPGYGYTF.

The V call is TRBV5-1, the J call TRBJ2-7, with no clear D. CDR1 is SGHRS, CDR2 YFSETQ, per germline. V lost 0 bases to trimming and J lost 6 bases, with 13 bases between them. The CDR3 has 14 residues. In nucleotides, the CDR3 is TGCGCCAGCAGCTTGGAAGGTGGGATAGGCGAGCAGTACTTC. This codes for CASSLEGGIGEQYF.

In this sample, this clonotype turned up a few times. The chain links TRBV5-1 to TRBJ2-7, with 9 positions matching TRBD1. V was pared by 4 bases and J by 2 bases, with 10 bases of the junction left unmatched. The CDR3 is 16 amino acids. The germline V gene has CDR1 SGHRS and CDR2 YFSETQ. Here the CDR3 DNA reads TGCGCCAGCAGCCGTACTATTGGACAGGGGCCCTACGAGCAGTACTTC. Protein sequence: CASSRTIGQGPYEQYF.

This chain connects TRBV3-1 to TRBJ1-6, with D unclear. Per the germline V gene, CDR1 is LGHDT and CDR2 is YNNKEL (reference sequence). V was shortened by 3 bases and J by 7 bases, with 7 bases between the two germline ends. The CDR3 extends over 13 amino acids. For the CDR3, the DNA is TGTGCCAGCAGCCAGGTGGACAATTCACCCCTCCACTTT. The encoded protein is CASSQVDNSPLHF.

This clonotype occurred many times. The rearrangement joins TRBV7-9 to TRBJ2-3; 12 bases map to TRBD2. This CDR3 is built from 17 residues. The germline gives CDR1 SEHNR, CDR2 FQNEAQ (reference sequence). J lost 4 bases, V lost 4 bases, and 9 bases had no gene match. The CDR3 DNA reads as TGTGCCAGCAGCTCCTGGAGACTAGCGGGAGTTCCAGATACGCAGTATTTT. It yields the protein CASSSWRLAGVPDTQYF.

The rearrangement joins TRBV27 to TRBJ1-5, with 7 bases aligning to TRBD1. CDR3 length: 15 residues. CDR1 is MNHEY, CDR2 SMNVEV, per germline (reference sequence). After removal of 0 bases from V and 7 bases from J, the junction contained 6 bases not matched to a gene. The DNA for the CDR3 is TGTGCCAGCAGTTTATCGAACCAGGGGGGACAGCCCCAGCATTTT. It yields the protein CASSLSNQGGQPQHF.

The chain combines TRBV7-9 with TRBJ1-1, with D unclear. Looked up from germline, CDR1 is SEHNR and CDR2 is FQNEAQ (reference sequence). CDR3 length: 14 amino acids. V dropped 5 bases and J dropped 0 bases, with 10 bases sitting between them. CDR3 coding DNA: TGTGCCAGCAGCGCGGACGGACTGAACACTGAAGCTTTCTTT. This encodes CASSADGLNTEAFF.

The chain combines TRBV7-8 with TRBJ2-5, with 9 nucleotides matching TRBD2. The V segment lost 0 bases and the J segment 1 base; nucleotides outside the gene matches: 6. CDR1 and CDR2 from the germline V gene are SGHVS and FQNEAQ. CDR3 size: 17 residues. The CDR3 reads CASSLALLAGIQETQYF. Here the CDR3 DNA reads TGTGCCAGCAGCTTAGCGCTCCTAGCGGGAATCCAAGAGACCCAGTACTTC.

The chain recombines TRBV29-1 with TRBJ2-7; 8 bases agree with TRBD1. Germline CDR1 reads SQVTM; CDR2 reads ANQGSEA. The V and J ends lost 3 bases and 3 bases, in that order; junction bases with no gene match: 7. The CDR3 totals 14 residues. CDR3 sequence (DNA): TGCAGCGTTGATAGGGGAACAGGGGGCTACGAGCAGTACTTC. Amino acids: CSVDRGTGGYEQYF.

The rearrangement joins TRBV24-1 to TRBJ2-3, with 9 bases fitting TRBD1. CDR1 is KGHDR and CDR2 is SFDVKD in the germline V gene. CDR3 length: 13 amino acids. Trimming at V came to 8 bases and at J to 3 bases, leaving 2 bases not matched to a gene. The CDR3 DNA reads as TGTGCCACCACCGGACAGGGGACAGATACGCAGTATTTT. As protein: CATTGQGTDTQYF.

This clonotype appeared a few times. This chain connects TRBV20-1 to TRBJ1-2, with D maybe TRBD1 (6 bases). Trimming removed 3 bases at V and 8 bases at J, with 13 bases between. The CDR3 totals 12 residues. Germline CDR1 DFQATT, CDR2 SNEGSKA (reference sequence). CDR3 in amino acids: CSARITGPGYTF. For the CDR3, the DNA is TGCAGTGCTAGGATAACAGGGCCCGGCTACACCTTC.

This chain links TRBV6-2 or TRBV6-3 with TRBJ2-1; D unclear. Looked up from germline, CDR1 is MNHEY and CDR2 is SVGEGT. Trimming stripped 2 bases from V and 3 bases from J, with 11 bases between. The CDR3 has 15 amino acids. The DNA of the CDR3 is TGTGCCAGCAGTTACCCGGGCTGGGGCTACAATGAGCAGTTCTTC. This encodes CASSYPGWGYNEQFF.

The gene calls are TRBV24-1 and TRBJ2-5; the match to TRBD2 covers 12 bases. The end of the DNA aligns better with TRBJ2-1, so the J call may be wrong. This CDR3 region has 17 residues. The germline V gene encodes CDR1 KGHDR and CDR2 SFDVKD. CDR3 bases: TGTGCCACCAGTGACCCCTCCCTAGCGGGAGGGAGCAATGAGCAGTTCTTC. As protein: CATSDPSLAGGSNEQFF.

Ten or more counts support this clonotype. V usage is TRBV6-6 and J usage is TRBJ2-5; TRBD1 matches 7 bases. The closer fit of TRBJ2-1 to the DNA end suggests the J call may be wrong. The CDR3 length is 12 residues. Germline assignment: CDR1 MNHNY and CDR2 SVGAGI (reference sequence). The DNA for the CDR3 is TGTGCCAGCAGTTACGACAGGGCAAAGCAGTTCTTC. It translates to CASSYDRAKQFF.

There are many counts of this clonotype. This chain links TRBV20-1 with TRBJ2-1; a weak D match, TRBD1 (5 bases). Germline CDR1 and CDR2: DFQATT and SNEGSKA (reference sequence). V lost 6 bases, J lost 3 bases, and 15 bases lay in between. This CDR3 comprises 14 residues. The CDR3 loop is CSALGQGIYNEQFF. CDR3 nucleotide sequence: TGCAGTGCCCTTGGGCAGGGAATCTACAATGAGCAGTTCTTC.

This chain links TRBV12-3 or TRBV12-4 with TRBJ2-1; 9 nucleotides agree with TRBD2. With V trimmed by 2 bases and J by 7 bases, 6 bases remained unmatched. The CDR3 spans 15 residues. CDR3 sequence: CASSLLAAGGNEQFF. Here the CDR3 DNA reads TGTGCCAGCAGTTTATTGGCGGCGGGAGGGAATGAGCAGTTCTTC.

As to this clonotype: The final CDR3 position lacks the conserved phenylalanine or tryptophan, pointing to a likely read error. The genes are TRBV10-3 and TRBJ2-3; TRBD2 agrees at 9 bases. J was trimmed by 2 bases and V by 10 bases; bases with no gene match: 7. The CDR3 sequence is 14 residues long. Looked up from germline, CDR1 is ENHRY and CDR2 is SYGVKD. CDR3 region: CASTLAGTTDTQYC. DNA for the CDR3: TGTGCCAGCACCCTAGCGGGGACCACAGATACGCAGTATTGT.

This clonotype was observed a single time. The chain employs TRBV20-1 and TRBJ2-3; 9 bases match TRBD2. Germline V CDR1 and CDR2: DFQATT, SNEGSKA (reference sequence). The trim removed 5 bases at V and 0 bases at J, leaving 6 bases unmatched. The CDR3 has 15 residues. CDR3 coding DNA: TGCAGTGCTGAGAAGGGGACTAGCAGCACAGATACGCAGTATTTT. It is translated as CSAEKGTSSTDTQYF.

V gene TRBV27 combines with J gene TRBJ2-5; D remains unclear. Germline CDR1 is MNHEY and CDR2 is SMNVEV (reference sequence). This CDR3 spans 13 amino acids. V was pared by 6 bases and J by 1 base, with 9 bases between. The CDR3 sequence is CASRYRSQETQYF. In nucleotides, the CDR3 is TGTGCCAGCAGATACCGGTCCCAAGAGACCCAGTACTTC.

This chain uses TRBV20-1 with TRBJ2-2; D perhaps matches TRBD2 (6 bases). V lost 2 bases, J lost 5 bases, and 9 bases lay in between. This CDR3 is 13 amino acids long. CDR1 and CDR2 (germline): DFQATT, SNEGSKA (reference sequence). CDR3 sequence reads: CSARSGTTGELFF. DNA for the CDR3: TGCAGTGCTAGATCGGGGACTACCGGGGAGCTGTTTTTT.

The rearrangement links TRBV3-1 to TRBJ2-5, with TRBD1 as a possible D gene (5 bases). V was cut by 1 base and J by 5 bases, with 11 bases left in between. This CDR3 has 14 amino acids. CDR1 LGHDT and CDR2 YNNKEL come from the germline V gene (reference sequence). This chain's CDR3 is CASSQVPGWETQYF. The CDR3 DNA sequence: TGTGCCAGCAGCCAAGTTCCAGGGTGGGAGACCCAGTACTTC.

This clonotype was counted a few times. The chain employs TRBV20-1 and TRBJ2-5, with a tentative D call TRBD1 (5 bases). The CDR3 spans 16 residues. V lost 5 bases and J lost 5, with 24 bases in between. Looked up from germline, CDR1 is DFQATT and CDR2 is SNEGSKA (reference sequence). CDR3 nucleotide sequence: TGCAGTGCTGTCGGGTGGGGCAGCTCCGCGTTGGAGACCCAGTACTTC. Protein: CSAVGWGSSALETQYF.

This clonotype came up a few times. V is TRBV7-2 and J is TRBJ2-4, with a tentative D call TRBD2 (6 bases). CDR3 length: 15 residues. V was clipped by 2 bases and J by 3 bases, with 11 bases between them. Germline CDR1 and CDR2: SGHTA and FQGNSA. CDR3: CASSLFLGGKNIQYF. The CDR3 bases are TGTGCCAGCAGCTTATTCCTCGGGGGCAAAAACATTCAGTACTTC.